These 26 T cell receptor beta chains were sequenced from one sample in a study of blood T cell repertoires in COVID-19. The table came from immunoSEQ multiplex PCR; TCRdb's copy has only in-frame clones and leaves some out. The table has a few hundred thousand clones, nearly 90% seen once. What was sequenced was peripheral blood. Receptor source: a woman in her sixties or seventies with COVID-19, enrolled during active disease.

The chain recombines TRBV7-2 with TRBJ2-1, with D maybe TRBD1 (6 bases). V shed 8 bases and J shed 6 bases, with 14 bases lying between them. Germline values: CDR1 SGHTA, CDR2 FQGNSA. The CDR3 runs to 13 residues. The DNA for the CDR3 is TGTGCCAGCGGGGGCCCTTCTTCCAATGAGCAGTTCTTC. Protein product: CASGGPSSNEQFF.

In DNA, the CDR3 is TGTGCCAGCAGACACCAGGGGGACGCGGGCACTGAAGCTTTCTTT. This sequence encodes CASRHQGDAGTEAFF. J is TRBJ1-1 and V is TRBV6-5, with 7 bases fitting TRBD1. With V trimmed by 6 bases and J by 4 bases, 11 bases remained unmatched. Germline loops: CDR1 MNHEY, CDR2 SVGAGI. There are 15 residues in the CDR3.

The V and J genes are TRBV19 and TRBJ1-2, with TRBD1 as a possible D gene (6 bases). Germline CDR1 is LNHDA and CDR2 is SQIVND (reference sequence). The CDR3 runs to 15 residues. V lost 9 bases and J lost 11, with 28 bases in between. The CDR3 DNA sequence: TGTGCCAGCAAGTCTCCTAACAGGGCCACCGGGCTGTACACCTTC. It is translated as CASKSPNRATGLYTF.

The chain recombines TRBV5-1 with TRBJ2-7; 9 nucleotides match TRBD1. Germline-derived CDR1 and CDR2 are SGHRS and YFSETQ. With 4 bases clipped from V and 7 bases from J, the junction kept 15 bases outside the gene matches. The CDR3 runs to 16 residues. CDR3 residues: CASSEISGTGIREQYF. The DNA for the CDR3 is TGCGCCAGCAGCGAAATCTCCGGGACAGGGATAAGAGAGCAGTACTTC.

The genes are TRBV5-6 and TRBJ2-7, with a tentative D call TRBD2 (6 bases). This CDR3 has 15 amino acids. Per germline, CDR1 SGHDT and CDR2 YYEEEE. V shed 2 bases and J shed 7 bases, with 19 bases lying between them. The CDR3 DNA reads TGTGCCAGCAGCTTCCCGGGACTCCGGGGGTGGGAGCAGTACTTC. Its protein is CASSFPGLRGWEQYF.

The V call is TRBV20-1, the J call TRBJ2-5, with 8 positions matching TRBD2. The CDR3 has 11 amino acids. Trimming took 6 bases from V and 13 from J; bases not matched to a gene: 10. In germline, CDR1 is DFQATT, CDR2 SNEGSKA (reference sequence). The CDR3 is CSATTSGRLYF. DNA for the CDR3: TGCAGTGCCACCACTAGCGGCCGGTTGTACTTC.

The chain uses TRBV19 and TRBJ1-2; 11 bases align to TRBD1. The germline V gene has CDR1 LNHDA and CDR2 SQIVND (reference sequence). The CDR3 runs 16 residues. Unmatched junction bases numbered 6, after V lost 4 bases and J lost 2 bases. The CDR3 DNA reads TGTGCCAGTAGTAATTACGGACAGGGGGCAAACTATGGCTACACCTTC. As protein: CASSNYGQGANYGYTF.

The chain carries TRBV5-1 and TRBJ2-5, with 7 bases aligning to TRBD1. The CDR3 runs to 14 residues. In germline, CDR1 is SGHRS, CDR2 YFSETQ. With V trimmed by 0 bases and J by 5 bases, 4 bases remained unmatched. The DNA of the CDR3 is TGCGCCAGCAGCTTGGTAGGGGGCATGGAGACCCAGTACTTC. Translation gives CASSLVGGMETQYF.

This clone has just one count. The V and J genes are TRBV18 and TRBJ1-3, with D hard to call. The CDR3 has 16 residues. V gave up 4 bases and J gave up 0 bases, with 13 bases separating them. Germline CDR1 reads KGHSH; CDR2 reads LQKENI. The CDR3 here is CASSRAPARSGNTIYF. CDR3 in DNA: TGTGCCAGCTCACGGGCGCCCGCACGCTCTGGAAACACCATATATTTT.

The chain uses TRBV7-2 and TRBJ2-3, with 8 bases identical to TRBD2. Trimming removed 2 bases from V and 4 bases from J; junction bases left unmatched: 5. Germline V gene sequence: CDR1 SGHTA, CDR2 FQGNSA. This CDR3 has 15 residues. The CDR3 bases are TGTGCCAGCAGCTTACGGGGGGGCATCGCAGATACGCAGTATTTT. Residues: CASSLRGGIADTQYF.

The CDR3 nucleotides are TGTGCCAGCTCACCTGGTACAGGGCCGGGGCTAAGCTATGGCTACACCTTC. Protein sequence: CASSPGTGPGLSYGYTF. The gene calls are TRBV18 and TRBJ1-2, with D possibly matching TRBD1 (6 bases). The V and J ends lost 3 bases and 4 bases respectively, with 21 bases between them. The CDR3 runs to 17 residues. Germline CDR1 is KGHSH and CDR2 is LQKENI.

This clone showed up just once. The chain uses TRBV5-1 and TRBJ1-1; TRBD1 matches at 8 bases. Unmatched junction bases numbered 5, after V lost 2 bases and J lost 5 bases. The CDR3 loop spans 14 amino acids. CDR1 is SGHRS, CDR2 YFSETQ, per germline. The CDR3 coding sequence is TGCGCCAGCAGCTTACCGACAGGGGAGACTGAAGCTTTCTTT. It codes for CASSLPTGETEAFF.

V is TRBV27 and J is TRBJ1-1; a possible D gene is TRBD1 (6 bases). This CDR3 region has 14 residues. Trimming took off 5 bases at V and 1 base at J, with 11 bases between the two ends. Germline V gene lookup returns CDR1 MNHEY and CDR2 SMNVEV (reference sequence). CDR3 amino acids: CASSPGGPNTEAFF. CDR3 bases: TGTGCCAGCAGTCCCGGGGGGCCGAACACTGAAGCTTTCTTT.

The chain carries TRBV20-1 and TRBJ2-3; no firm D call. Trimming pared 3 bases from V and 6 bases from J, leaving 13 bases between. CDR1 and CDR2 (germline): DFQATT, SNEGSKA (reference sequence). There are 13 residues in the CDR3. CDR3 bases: TGCAGTGCTAGTATCCCCGCGGTCGATACGCAGTATTTT. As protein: CSASIPAVDTQYF.

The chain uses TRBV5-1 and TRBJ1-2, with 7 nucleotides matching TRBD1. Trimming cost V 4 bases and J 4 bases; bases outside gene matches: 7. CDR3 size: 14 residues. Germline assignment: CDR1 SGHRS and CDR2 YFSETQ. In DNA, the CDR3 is TGCGCCAGCAGCCTTGACAGGGTCGGCTATGGCTACACCTTC. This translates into CASSLDRVGYGYTF.

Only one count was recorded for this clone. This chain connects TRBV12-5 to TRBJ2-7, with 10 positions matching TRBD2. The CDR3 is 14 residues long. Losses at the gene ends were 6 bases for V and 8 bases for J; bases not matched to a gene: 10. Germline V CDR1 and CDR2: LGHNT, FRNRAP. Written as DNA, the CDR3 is TGTGCTAGTGGACAGACTAGCGGGCTTGGCCAGCAGTACTTC. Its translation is CASGQTSGLGQQYF.

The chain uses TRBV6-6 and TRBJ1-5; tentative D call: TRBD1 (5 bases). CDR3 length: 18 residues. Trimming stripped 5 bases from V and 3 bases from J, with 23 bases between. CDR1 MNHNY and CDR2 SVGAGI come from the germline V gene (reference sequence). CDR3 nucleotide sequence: TGTGCCAGCAGTCTTGGACATCCCGCCGTTGGTATCAATCAGCCCCAGCATTTT. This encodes CASSLGHPAVGINQPQHF.

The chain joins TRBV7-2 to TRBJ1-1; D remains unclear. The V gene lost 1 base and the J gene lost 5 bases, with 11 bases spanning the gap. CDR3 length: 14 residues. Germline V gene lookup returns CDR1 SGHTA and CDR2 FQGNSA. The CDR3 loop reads CASSLGTVRTEAFF. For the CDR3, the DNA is TGTGCCAGCAGCTTAGGCACCGTTCGGACTGAAGCTTTCTTT.

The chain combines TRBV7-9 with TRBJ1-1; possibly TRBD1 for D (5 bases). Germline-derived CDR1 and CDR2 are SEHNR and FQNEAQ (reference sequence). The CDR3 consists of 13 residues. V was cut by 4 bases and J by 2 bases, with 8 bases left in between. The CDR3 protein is CASSYGQNTEAFF. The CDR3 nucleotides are TGTGCCAGCAGCTACGGACAAAACACTGAAGCTTTCTTT.

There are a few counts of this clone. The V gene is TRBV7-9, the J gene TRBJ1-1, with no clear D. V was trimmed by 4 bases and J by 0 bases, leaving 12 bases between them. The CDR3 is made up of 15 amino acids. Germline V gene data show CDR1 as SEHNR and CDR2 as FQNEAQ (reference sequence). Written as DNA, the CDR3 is TGTGCCAGCAGCTCAACGGGGAATATGAACACTGAAGCTTTCTTT. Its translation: CASSSTGNMNTEAFF.

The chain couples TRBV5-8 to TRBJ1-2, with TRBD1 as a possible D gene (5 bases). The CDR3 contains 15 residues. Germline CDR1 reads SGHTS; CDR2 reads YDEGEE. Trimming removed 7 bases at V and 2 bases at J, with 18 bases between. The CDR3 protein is CASSGRGGLNYGYTF. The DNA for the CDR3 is TGTGCCAGCTCCGGGAGGGGAGGATTGAACTATGGCTACACCTTC.

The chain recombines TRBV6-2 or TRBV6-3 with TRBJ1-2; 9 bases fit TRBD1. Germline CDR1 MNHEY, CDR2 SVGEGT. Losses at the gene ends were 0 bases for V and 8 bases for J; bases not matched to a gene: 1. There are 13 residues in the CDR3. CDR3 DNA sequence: TGTGCCAGCAGTTACTCGGACAGGGGAGGCTACACCTTC. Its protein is CASSYSDRGGYTF.

The CDR3 region is CSALDFTAANEKLFF. CDR3 nucleotide sequence: TGCAGCGCCTTAGATTTCACAGCGGCTAATGAAAAACTGTTTTTT. The rearrangement uses TRBV29-1 and TRBJ1-4; D ambiguous. This CDR3 is built from 15 residues. Germline values: CDR1 SQVTM, CDR2 ANQGSEA. Between the trimmed V and J ends, which lost 7 bases and 3 bases, there was a span of 18 bases.

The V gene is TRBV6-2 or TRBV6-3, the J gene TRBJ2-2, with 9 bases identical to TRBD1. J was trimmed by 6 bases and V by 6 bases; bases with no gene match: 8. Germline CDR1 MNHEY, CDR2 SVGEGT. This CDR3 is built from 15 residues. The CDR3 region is CASSPGTGYAGELFF. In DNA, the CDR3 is TGTGCCAGCAGCCCCGGGACAGGGTACGCCGGGGAGCTGTTTTTT.

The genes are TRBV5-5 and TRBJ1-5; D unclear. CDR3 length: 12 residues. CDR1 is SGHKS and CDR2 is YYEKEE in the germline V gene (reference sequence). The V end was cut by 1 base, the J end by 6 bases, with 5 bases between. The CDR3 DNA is TGTGCCAGCAGCTTGCCGGGTCAGCCCCAGCATTTT. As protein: CASSLPGQPQHF.

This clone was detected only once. The CDR3 loop reads CASSQVLGTGGNEQYF. DNA of the CDR3: TGCGCCAGCAGCCAAGTTTTAGGGACAGGGGGCAACGAGCAGTACTTC. V is TRBV4-1 and J is TRBJ2-7, with 12 nucleotides matching TRBD1. This CDR3 spans 16 amino acids. V lost 1 base, J lost 5 bases, and 6 bases stayed unmatched. Germline values: CDR1 MGHRA, CDR2 YSYEKL.